These T cell receptor beta chains were read from a single sample in a study of blood T cell repertoires in COVID-19. The assay was immunoSEQ multiplex PCR, and TCRdb's table has in-frame clones only and misses some. The sample carries approximately 290,000 clones, nearly 90% recorded once. Sequences were obtained from peripheral blood. These receptors were obtained from a woman in her thirties with COVID-19, enrolled during active disease. Each CDR3 is given with its conserved first and last residue. The D gene is left open where the match is weak. Not all rows give a size; the values are once, few, many and, for expanded clones, a class.

D gene	J gene	V gene	clone size	CDR3 protein	CDR3 DNA
.	TRBJ1-1	TRBV28	.	CASSFGGGWTEAFF	TGTGCCAGCAGTTTCGGCGGGGGGTGGACTGAAGCTTTCTTT
.	TRBJ2-2	TRBV5-4	.	CASSSGFNTGELFF	TGTGCCAGCAGCTCGGGATTTAACACCGGGGAGCTGTTTTTT
.	TRBJ2-2	TRBV14	.	CASSQEGVRSAGELFF	TGTGCCAGCAGCCAAGAAGGGGTTAGGAGTGCCGGGGAGCTGTTTTTT
.	TRBJ2-2	TRBV10-1	few	CASSDRQGYTGELFF	TGCGCCAGCAGTGATAGGCAGGGTTACACCGGGGAGCTGTTTTTT
TRBD1	TRBJ2-7	TRBV4-1	.	CASSQRVTGTVSYEQYF	TGCGCCAGCAGCCAGAGGGTAACCGGGACAGTCTCCTACGAGCAGTACTTC
TRBD1	TRBJ2-7	TRBV27	.	CASSPLRTGIKSYEQYF	TGTGCCAGCAGTCCCCTGAGGACAGGGATCAAGTCCTACGAGCAGTACTTC
TRBD1	TRBJ2-3	TRBV5-1	.	CASSEGQYTDTQYF	TGCGCCAGCAGCGAGGGACAGTACACAGATACGCAGTATTTT
.	TRBJ2-3	TRBV3-1/TRBV3-2	.	CASSLVGGGRRDTQYF	TGTGCCAGCAGCCTCGTGGGGGGGGGCCGACGGGATACGCAGTATTTT
TRBD1	TRBJ2-3	TRBV27	.	CASSPRGPLEDTQYF	TGTGCCAGCAGTCCCAGGGGGCCTCTTGAAGATACGCAGTATTTT
TRBD2	TRBJ2-3	TRBV5-1	once	CASSLGLQRGGTDTQYF	TGCGCCAGCAGCTTGGGCCTCCAGCGGGGGGGCACAGATACGCAGTATTTT
.	TRBJ1-5	TRBV19	.	CASSIDRANQPQHF	TGTGCCAGTAGTATAGACAGGGCCAATCAGCCCCAGCATTTT
.	TRBJ1-1	TRBV2	.	CASLGGANTEAFF	TGTGCCAGCCTGGGCGGGGCAAACACTGAAGCTTTCTTT
.	TRBJ2-7	TRBV21-1	.	CASSIGQDPSYEQYF	TGTGCCAGCAGCATAGGACAGGATCCATCCTACGAGCAGTACTTC
.	TRBJ1-3	TRBV19	.	CASRPPRAGNTIYF	TGTGCCAGTCGACCGCCGAGGGCTGGAAACACCATATATTTT
.	TRBJ1-1	TRBV4-2	.	CASSPWPTEAFF	TGTGCCAGCAGCCCCTGGCCCACTGAAGCTTTCTTT
.	TRBJ1-2	TRBV3-1/TRBV3-2	.	CASSQFGPGYTF	TGTGCCAGCAGCCAATTTGGGCCCGGCTACACCTTC
TRBD2	TRBJ2-5	TRBV5-6	.	CASSLVGGGMETQYF	TGTGCCAGCAGCTTGGTGGGCGGGGGAATGGAGACCCAGTACTTC
.	TRBJ2-7	TRBV7-9	.	CASSLVAGGAAEQYF	TGTGCCAGCAGCTTGGTCGCGGGCGGGGCGGCCGAGCAGTACTTC
.	TRBJ2-2	TRBV10-1	.	CASSEDEGVNTGELFF	TGCGCCAGCAGTGAAGATGAGGGAGTCAACACCGGGGAGCTGTTTTTT
.	TRBJ2-7	TRBV12-3/TRBV12-4	.	CASSFRGFHEQYF	TGTGCCAGCAGTTTTCGGGGGTTCCACGAGCAGTACTTC
.	TRBJ1-5	TRBV27	.	CASSFSATAVQPQHF	TGTGCCAGCAGTTTTTCTGCCACAGCGGTACAGCCCCAGCATTTT
.	TRBJ1-2	TRBV5-1	.	CASSLGRTKGYGYTF	TGCGCCAGCAGCTTGGGAAGGACAAAAGGTTATGGCTACACCTTC
TRBD1	TRBJ2-1	TRBV24-1	.	CATRAAHRQGVDEQFF	TGTGCCACCAGGGCAGCCCACCGACAGGGAGTCGATGAGCAGTTCTTC
.	TRBJ1-3	TRBV6-6	.	CASRLTGISSGNTIYF	TGTGCCAGCAGATTGACAGGAATTAGCTCTGGAAACACCATATATTTT
.	TRBJ2-7	TRBV4-1	.	CASSQGPPTAYYEQYF	TGCGCCAGCAGCCAAGGCCCTCCGACAGCATACTACGAGCAGTACTTC
.	TRBJ1-1	TRBV5-1	.	CASSLVGGVNTEAFF	TGCGCCAGCAGCTTGGTCGGCGGGGTGAACACTGAAGCTTTCTTT
.	TRBJ1-1	TRBV12-3/TRBV12-4	few	CASSLGPSTEAFF	TGTGCCAGCAGTTTGGGCCCCAGCACTGAAGCTTTCTTT
TRBD2	TRBJ2-5	TRBV18	.	CASSVRGASGGQETQYF	TGTGCCAGCTCCGTACGTGGGGCTAGCGGGGGCCAAGAGACCCAGTACTTC
.	TRBJ2-1	TRBV6-4	.	CASSDGQSNEQFF	TGTGCCAGCAGTGACGGGCAAAGCAATGAGCAGTTCTTC
TRBD2	TRBJ2-1	TRBV5-1	.	CASSLDAGGNNNEQFF	TGCGCCAGCAGCCTTGATGCGGGGGGTAATAACAATGAGCAGTTCTTC
TRBD1	TRBJ1-3	TRBV18	.	CASSWAGQSSGNTIYF	TGTGCCAGCTCATGGGCGGGACAGAGCTCTGGAAACACCATATATTTT
TRBD1	TRBJ2-1	TRBV6-5	.	CATTTGENEQFF	TGTGCCACCACAACAGGGGAGAATGAGCAGTTCTTC
.	TRBJ2-3	TRBV19	.	CASAGLSTDTQYF	TGTGCCAGCGCGGGGCTCTCCACAGATACGCAGTATTTT
.	TRBJ1-1	TRBV5-4	.	CASSLWGDPKAFF	TGTGCCAGCAGCTTGTGGGGGGACCCAAAAGCTTTCTTT
TRBD1	TRBJ1-2	TRBV7-9	.	CASSATKGAEDYGYTF	TGTGCCAGCAGCGCAACCAAGGGGGCGGAGGACTATGGCTACACCTTC
TRBD1	TRBJ2-1	TRBV11-2	.	CASRDRDRAGRNEQFF	TGTGCCAGCAGGGATAGGGACAGGGCGGGAAGAAATGAGCAGTTCTTC
.	TRBJ1-5	TRBV5-1	.	CASSSRDKRWGNQPQHF	TGCGCCAGCAGCTCACGGGACAAGAGGTGGGGCAATCAGCCCCAGCATTTT
.	TRBJ2-5	TRBV11-2	.	CASSLGQRSQETQYF	TGTGCCAGCAGCCTTGGACAGCGATCCCAAGAGACCCAGTACTTC
.	TRBJ2-1	TRBV7-8	.	CASSRIPGIYNEQFF	TGTGCCAGCAGCCGGATACCAGGGATCTACAATGAGCAGTTCTTC
.	TRBJ2-5	TRBV3-1/TRBV3-2	.	CASSLLRETQYF	TGTGCCAGCAGCCTTCTGAGGGAGACCCAGTACTTC
TRBD1	TRBJ2-1	TRBV7-9	.	CASSPPPGQETYNEQFF	TGTGCCAGCAGCCCCCCGCCGGGACAGGAGACATACAATGAGCAGTTCTTC
.	TRBJ2-3	TRBV7-7	.	CASFPGGHTSTDTQYF	TGTGCCAGCTTCCCCGGGGGGCACACTAGCACAGATACGCAGTATTTT
.	TRBJ1-2	TRBV6-5	.	CATSPGRGAYGYTF	TGTGCCACCTCTCCCGGGCGGGGTGCTTATGGCTACACCTTC
.	TRBJ2-1	TRBV27	.	CASSSPSGSYNEQFF	TGTGCCAGCAGTTCACCATCGGGCTCCTACAATGAGCAGTTCTTC
.	TRBJ1-1	TRBV2	.	CASSPPQGGRTEVFF	TGTGCCAGCAGCCCTCCACAAGGGGGAAGGACTGAAGTTTTCTTT